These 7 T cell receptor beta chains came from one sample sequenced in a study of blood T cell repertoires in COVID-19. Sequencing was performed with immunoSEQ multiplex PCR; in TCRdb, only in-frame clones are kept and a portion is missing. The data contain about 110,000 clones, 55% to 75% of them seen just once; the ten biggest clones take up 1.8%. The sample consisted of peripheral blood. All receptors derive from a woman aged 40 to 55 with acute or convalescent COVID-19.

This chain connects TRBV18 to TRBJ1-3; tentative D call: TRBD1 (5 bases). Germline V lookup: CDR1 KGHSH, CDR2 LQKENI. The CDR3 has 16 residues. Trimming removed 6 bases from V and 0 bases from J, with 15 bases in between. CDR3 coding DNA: TGTGCCAGCTCTCCCGCTGACAGAAGCTCTGGAAACACCATATATTTT. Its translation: CASSPADRSSGNTIYF.

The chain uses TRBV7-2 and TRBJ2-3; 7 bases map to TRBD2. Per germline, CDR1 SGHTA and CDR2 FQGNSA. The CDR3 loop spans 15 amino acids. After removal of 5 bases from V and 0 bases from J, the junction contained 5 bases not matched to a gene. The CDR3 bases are TGTGCCAGCAGCCGCGGGGGACCTAGCACAGATACGCAGTATTTT. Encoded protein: CASSRGGPSTDTQYF.

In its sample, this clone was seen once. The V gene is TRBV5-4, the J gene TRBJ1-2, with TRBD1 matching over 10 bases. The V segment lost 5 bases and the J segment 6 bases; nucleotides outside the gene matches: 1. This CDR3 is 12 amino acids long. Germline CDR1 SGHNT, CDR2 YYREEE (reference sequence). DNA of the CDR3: TGTGCCAGCAGAGGACAGGGGGATGGCTACACCTTC. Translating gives CASRGQGDGYTF.

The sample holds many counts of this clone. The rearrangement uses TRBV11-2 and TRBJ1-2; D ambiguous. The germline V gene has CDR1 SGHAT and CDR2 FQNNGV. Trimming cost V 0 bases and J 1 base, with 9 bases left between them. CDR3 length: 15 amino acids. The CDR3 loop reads CASSLDIGYNYGYTF. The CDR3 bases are TGTGCCAGCAGCTTAGATATCGGTTATAACTATGGCTACACCTTC.

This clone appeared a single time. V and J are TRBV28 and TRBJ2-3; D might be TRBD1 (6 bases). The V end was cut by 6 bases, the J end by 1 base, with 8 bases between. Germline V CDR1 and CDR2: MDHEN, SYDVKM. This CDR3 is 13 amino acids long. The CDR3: CASRDSRTDTQYF. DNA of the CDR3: TGTGCCAGCAGGGACAGTCGCACAGATACGCAGTATTTT.

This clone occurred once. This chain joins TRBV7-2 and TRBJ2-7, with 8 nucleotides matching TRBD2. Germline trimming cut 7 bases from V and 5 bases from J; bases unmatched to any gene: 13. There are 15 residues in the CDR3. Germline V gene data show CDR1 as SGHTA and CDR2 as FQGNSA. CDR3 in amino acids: CASTRPGLEYHEQYF. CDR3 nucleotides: TGTGCCAGCACACGCCCGGGACTAGAGTACCACGAGCAGTACTTC.

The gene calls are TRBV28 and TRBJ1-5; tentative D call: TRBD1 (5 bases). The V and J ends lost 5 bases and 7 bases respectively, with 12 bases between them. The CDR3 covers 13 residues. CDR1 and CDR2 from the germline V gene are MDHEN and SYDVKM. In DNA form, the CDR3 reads TGTGCCAGCAGTGGAAGGGGTTGGCAGCCCCAGCATTTT. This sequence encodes CASSGRGWQPQHF. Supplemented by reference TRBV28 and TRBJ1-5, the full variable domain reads DVKVTQSSRYLVKRTGEKVFLECVQDMDHENMFWYRQDPGLGLRLIYFSYDVKMKEKGDIPEGYSVSREKKERFSLILESASTNQTSMYLCASSGRGWQPQHFGDGTRLSIL.